The 18 T cell receptor beta chains below all came from one sample that was sequenced in a study of post-analysis software for immune sequencing data. Overall study findings and caveats: A handful of TRBV segments were significantly more frequent in patients than in controls. TRBV5-6, TRBV5-1 and TRBV20-1 were among these segments.

Unique molecular identifiers were present in the TCR beta cDNA libraries. TCRdb redid the calling of the PCR reads with MiXCR, one entry per CDR3 protein. The sample shows approximately 440,000 distinct CDR3 sequences, roughly 46% of them seen only once. No antigens are known for them. Material for sequencing was blood. Receptor source: a girl aged 5-17 years with multiple sclerosis.

CDR3 sequence (DNA): TGCAGTGCTAGAGATCGGGGACAGGGGGCAGGAGAGACCCAGTACTTC. It codes for CSARDRGQGAGETQYF. This chain uses TRBV20-1 with TRBJ2-5; 12 bases line up with TRBD1. Unmatched junction bases numbered 6, after V lost 0 bases and J lost 4 bases. The CDR3 has 16 amino acids. CDR1 is DFQATT and CDR2 is SNEGSKA in the germline V gene (reference sequence).

This CDR3 is CASRTPLPTSTDTQYF. Written as DNA, the CDR3 is TGTGCCAGCAGGACCCCCTTGCCAACTAGCACAGATACGCAGTATTTT. The gene calls are TRBV6-6 and TRBJ2-3, with D unresolved. The length of the CDR3 is 16 residues. Germline CDR1 and CDR2: MNHNY and SVGAGI (reference sequence). Trimming cost V 6 bases and J 0 bases, with 16 bases left between them.

The chain links TRBV10-3 to TRBJ2-1; 8 bases match TRBD2. The CDR3 is made up of 17 amino acids. With V trimmed by 3 bases and J by 6 bases, 13 bases remained unmatched. Germline values: CDR1 ENHRY, CDR2 SYGVKD. The chain's CDR3 is CAISENPRVAGINEQFF. The CDR3 DNA reads TGTGCCATCAGTGAAAATCCCCGGGTAGCGGGGATCAATGAGCAGTTCTTC.

This chain joins TRBV15 and TRBJ2-5; possibly TRBD1 for D (6 bases). From germline, CDR1 is LNHNV and CDR2 YYDKDF (reference sequence). CDR3 length: 16 residues. Trimming left V 5 bases short and J 0 bases short, with 16 bases between. CDR3 residues: CATSVTGITHQETQYF. As DNA, the CDR3 is TGTGCCACCAGCGTAACAGGGATAACCCACCAAGAGACCCAGTACTTC.

This clonotype turned up a few times. The rearrangement joins TRBV29-1 to TRBJ2-3; 8 positions agree with TRBD1. The junction had 9 bases not matched to a gene; V was cut back by 6 bases and J by 4 bases. The V gene's germline CDR1 is SQVTM and CDR2 ANQGSEA. The length of the CDR3 is 14 residues. CDR3 sequence (DNA): TGCAGCGTCCGGACCAGGGGGCAATCAGATACGCAGTATTTT. This gives the protein CSVRTRGQSDTQYF.

CDR3 in amino acids: CASSYYRDSLYEQYF. CDR3 sequence (DNA): TGTGCCAGCAGTTACTATCGGGACAGCCTATACGAGCAGTACTTC. This chain connects TRBV6-5 to TRBJ2-7; 7 bases map to TRBD1. The ends lost 1 base at V and 4 bases at J; junction bases unmatched: 7. Germline V gives CDR1 MNHEY, CDR2 SVGAGI. CDR3 length: 15 amino acids.

This rearrangement joins TRBV3-1 to TRBJ1-1; D is undetermined. Germline V gene sequence: CDR1 LGHDT, CDR2 YNNKEL (reference sequence). Trimming stripped 7 bases from V and 0 bases from J, with 24 bases between. This CDR3 contains 18 residues. In DNA form, the CDR3 reads TGTGCCAGCACCCCAAAACAAGGCGGATACGGATTGAACACTGAAGCTTTCTTT. Protein: CASTPKQGGYGLNTEAFF. The full variable domain, in which reference TRBV3-1 and TRBJ1-1 provide the parts outside the CDR3, is DTAVSQTPKYLVTQMGNDKSIKCEQNLGHDTMYWYKQDSKKFLKIMFSYNNKELIINETVPNRFSPKSPDKAHLNLHINSLELGDSAVYFCASTPKQGGYGLNTEAFFGQGTRLTVV.

The chain joins TRBV28 to TRBJ2-7; the D is unclear. V shed 6 bases and J shed 5 bases, with 17 bases lying between them. Germline V gene lookup returns CDR1 MDHEN and CDR2 SYDVKM. There are 14 residues in the CDR3. CDR3 sequence reads: CASSTLGVLHEQYF. The CDR3 coding sequence is TGTGCCAGCAGCACACTTGGGGTTTTGCACGAGCAGTACTTC.

This clonotype was detected a few times. The genes are TRBV20-1 and TRBJ2-5; D perhaps matches TRBD1 (5 bases). Germline V gene data show CDR1 as DFQATT and CDR2 as SNEGSKA (reference sequence). This CDR3 contains 13 residues. The V end lost 3 bases, the J end lost 1 base, and 9 bases lay between the germline ends. CDR3 DNA sequence: TGCAGTGCTAGCGGACAAAGCCAAGAGACCCAGTACTTC. This codes for CSASGQSQETQYF.

This clonotype was counted a single time. The chain combines TRBV5-1 with TRBJ2-1; no clear D gene. This CDR3 has 15 amino acids. The germline V and J ends were trimmed by 2 bases and 0 bases, with 9 bases remaining between them. Germline CDR1 reads SGHRS; CDR2 reads YFSETQ. The CDR3 loop reads CASSFSISSYNEQFF. DNA of the CDR3: TGCGCCAGCAGCTTTAGCATAAGCTCCTACAATGAGCAGTTCTTC.

This clonotype was seen a handful of times. This chain links TRBV12-3 or TRBV12-4 with TRBJ2-1; no firm D call. V lost 10 bases and J lost 5, with 15 bases in between. The CDR3 extends over 13 amino acids. CDR3 in amino acids: CATKRGPHNEQFF. DNA for the CDR3: TGTGCCACCAAGCGTGGGCCCCACAATGAGCAGTTCTTC.

This rearrangement joins TRBV7-6 to TRBJ1-1; no clear D gene. V lost 5 bases, J lost 0 bases, and 4 bases lay in between. Germline V lookup: CDR1 SGHVS, CDR2 FNYEAQ. The CDR3 consists of 12 residues. CDR3 loop: CASSPLNTEAFF. The CDR3 region has the DNA TGTGCCAGCAGCCCTCTGAACACTGAAGCTTTCTTT.

Only a few counts were recorded for this clonotype. The chain combines TRBV7-2 with TRBJ2-3, with a tentative D call TRBD1 (6 bases). V lost 5 bases and J lost 5, with 17 bases in between. CDR3 length equals 15 residues. The germline gives CDR1 SGHTA, CDR2 FQGNSA. The CDR3 reads CASSLNAPRGDTQYF. The CDR3 bases are TGTGCCAGCAGCCTAAATGCCCCCAGGGGAGATACGCAGTATTTT.

V usage is TRBV20-1 and J usage is TRBJ2-3, with 7 bases aligning to TRBD2. Germline lookup yields CDR1 DFQATT and CDR2 SNEGSKA (reference sequence). With 8 bases clipped from V and 0 bases from J, the junction kept 8 bases outside the gene matches. The CDR3 covers 14 residues. The CDR3 region has the DNA TGCAGTCCCCAAATTAGCGGGAGCACAGATACGCAGTATTTT. It encodes CSPQISGSTDTQYF.

This clonotype has just a few counts. The chain joins TRBV29-1 to TRBJ2-3, with 11 nucleotides matching TRBD2. The CDR3 runs 15 residues. V was pared by 6 bases and J by 2 bases, with 7 bases of the junction left unmatched. Germline loops: CDR1 SQVTM, CDR2 ANQGSEA. DNA of the CDR3: TGCAGCGTGGCCACTAGCGGGGGATACACAGATACGCAGTATTTT. Its protein is CSVATSGGYTDTQYF.

This sequence joins TRBV6-6 and TRBJ1-2, with 11 nucleotides matching TRBD1. Losses at the gene ends were 5 bases for V and 3 bases for J; bases not matched to a gene: 5. Germline lookup yields CDR1 MNHNY and CDR2 SVGAGI (reference sequence). The CDR3 runs to 15 residues. The CDR3 sequence: CASSIRTGGDYGYTF. In DNA, the CDR3 is TGTGCCAGCAGTATCCGGACAGGGGGCGACTATGGCTACACCTTC.

The rearrangement links TRBV28 to TRBJ1-1; D ambiguous. The V gene lost 6 bases and the J gene lost 4 bases, with 15 bases spanning the gap. The germline V gene encodes CDR1 MDHEN and CDR2 SYDVKM. This CDR3 region has 14 residues. The CDR3 is CASSPGNAGTEAFF. CDR3 DNA: TGTGCCAGCAGCCCCGGGAATGCGGGCACTGAAGCTTTCTTT. The full variable domain, rest sourced from reference TRBV28 and TRBJ1-1, is DVKVTQSSRYLVKRTGEKVFLECVQDMDHENMFWYRQDPGLGLRLIYFSYDVKMKEKGDIPEGYSVSREKKERFSLILESASTNQTSMYLCASSPGNAGTEAFFGQGTRLTVV.

V and J are TRBV24-1 and TRBJ2-2; no reliable D call. CDR1 and CDR2 from the germline V gene are KGHDR and SFDVKD. The CDR3 spans 14 residues. Deletions cut 4 bases from V and 3 bases from J, with 8 bases between. The CDR3 coding sequence is TGTGCCACCAGTGAGTACAGAGACACCGGGGAGCTGTTTTTT. It specifies CATSEYRDTGELFF.